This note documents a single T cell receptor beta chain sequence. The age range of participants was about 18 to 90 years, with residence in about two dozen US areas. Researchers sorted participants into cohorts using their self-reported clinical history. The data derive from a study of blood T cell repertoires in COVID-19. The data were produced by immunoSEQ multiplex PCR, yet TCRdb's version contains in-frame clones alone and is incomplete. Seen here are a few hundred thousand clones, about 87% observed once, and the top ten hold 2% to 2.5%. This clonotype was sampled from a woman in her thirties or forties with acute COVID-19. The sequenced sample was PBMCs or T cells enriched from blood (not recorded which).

The CDR3 DNA follows: TGTGCCAGCAGCTTAGGCAGGGCCGCTCCTAACTACGAGCAGTACTTC. It encodes CASSLGRAAPNYEQYF. The chain combines TRBV7-2 with TRBJ2-7, with D perhaps matching TRBD1 (5 bases). This CDR3 is built from 16 residues. V was clipped by 1 base and J by 3 bases, with 16 bases between them. Germline V gene lookup returns CDR1 SGHTA and CDR2 FQGNSA.